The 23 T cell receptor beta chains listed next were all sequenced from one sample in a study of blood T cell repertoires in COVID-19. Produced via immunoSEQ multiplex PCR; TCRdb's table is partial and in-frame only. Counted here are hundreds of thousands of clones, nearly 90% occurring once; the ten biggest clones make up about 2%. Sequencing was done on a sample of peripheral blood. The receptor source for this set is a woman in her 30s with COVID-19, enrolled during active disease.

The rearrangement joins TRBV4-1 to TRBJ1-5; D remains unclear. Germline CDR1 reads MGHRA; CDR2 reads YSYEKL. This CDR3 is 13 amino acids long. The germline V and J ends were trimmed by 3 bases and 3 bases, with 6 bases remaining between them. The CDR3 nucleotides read TGCGCCAGCAGCCACCTCCTCAATCAGCCCCAGCATTTT. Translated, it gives CASSHLLNQPQHF.

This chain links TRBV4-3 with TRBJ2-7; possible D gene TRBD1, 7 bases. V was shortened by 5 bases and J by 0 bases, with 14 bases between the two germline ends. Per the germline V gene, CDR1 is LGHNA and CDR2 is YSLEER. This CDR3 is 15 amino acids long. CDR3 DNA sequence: TGCGCCAGCAGCATGGAGGGGGCAAGCTCCTACGAGCAGTACTTC. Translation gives CASSMEGASSYEQYF.

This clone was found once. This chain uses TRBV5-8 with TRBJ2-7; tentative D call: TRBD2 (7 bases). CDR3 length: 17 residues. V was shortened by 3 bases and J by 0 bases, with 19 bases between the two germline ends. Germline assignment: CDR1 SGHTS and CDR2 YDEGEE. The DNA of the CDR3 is TGTGCCAGCAGCTCGGACAGATGGGGAGGGGACTCCTACGAGCAGTACTTC. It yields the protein CASSSDRWGGDSYEQYF.

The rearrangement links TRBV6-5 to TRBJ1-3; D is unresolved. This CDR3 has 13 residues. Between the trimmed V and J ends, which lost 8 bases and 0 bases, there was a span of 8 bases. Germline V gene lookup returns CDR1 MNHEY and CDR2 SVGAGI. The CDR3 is CASRGSSGNTIYF. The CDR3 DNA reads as TGTGCCAGCCGGGGAAGCTCTGGAAACACCATATATTTT.

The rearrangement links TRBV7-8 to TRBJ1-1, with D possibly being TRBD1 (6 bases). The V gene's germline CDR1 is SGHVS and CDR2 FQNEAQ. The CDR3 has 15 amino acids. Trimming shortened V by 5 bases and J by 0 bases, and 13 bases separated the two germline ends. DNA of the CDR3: TGTGCCAGCAGCCGGGGGCTCCTGATGAACACTGAAGCTTTCTTT. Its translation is CASSRGLLMNTEAFF.

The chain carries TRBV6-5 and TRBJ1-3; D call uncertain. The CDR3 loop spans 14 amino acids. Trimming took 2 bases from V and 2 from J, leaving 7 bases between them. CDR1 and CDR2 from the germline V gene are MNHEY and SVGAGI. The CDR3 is CASSYRSPGNTIYF. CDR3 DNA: TGTGCCAGCAGTTACAGGAGCCCTGGAAACACCATATATTTT.

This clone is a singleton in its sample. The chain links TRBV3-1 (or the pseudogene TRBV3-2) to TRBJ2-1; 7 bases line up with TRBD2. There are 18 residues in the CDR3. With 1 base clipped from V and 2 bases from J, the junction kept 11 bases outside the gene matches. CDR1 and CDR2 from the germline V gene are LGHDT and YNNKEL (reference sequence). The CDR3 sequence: CASSQGFSGGPTYNEQFF. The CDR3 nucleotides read TGTGCCAGCAGCCAAGGCTTTTCGGGGGGTCCTACCTACAATGAGCAGTTCTTC.

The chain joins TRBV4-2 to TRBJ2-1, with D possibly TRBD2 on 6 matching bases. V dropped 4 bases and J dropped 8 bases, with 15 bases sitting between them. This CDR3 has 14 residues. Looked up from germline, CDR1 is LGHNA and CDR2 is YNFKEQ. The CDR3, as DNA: TGTGCCAGCAGCCCGGACCGACTAGGCCATGAGCAGTTCTTC. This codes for CASSPDRLGHEQFF.

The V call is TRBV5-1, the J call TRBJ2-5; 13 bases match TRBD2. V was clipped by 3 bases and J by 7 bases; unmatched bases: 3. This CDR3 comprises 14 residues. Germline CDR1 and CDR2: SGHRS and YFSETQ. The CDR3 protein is CASSSGTSGVTQYF. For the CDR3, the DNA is TGCGCCAGCAGCTCCGGGACTAGCGGGGTGACCCAGTACTTC.

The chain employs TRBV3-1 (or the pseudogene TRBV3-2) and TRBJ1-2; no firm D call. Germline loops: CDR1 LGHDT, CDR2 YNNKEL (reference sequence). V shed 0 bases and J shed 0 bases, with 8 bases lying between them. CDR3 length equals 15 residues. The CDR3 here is CASSQDGIANYGYTF. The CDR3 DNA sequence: TGTGCCAGCAGCCAAGACGGGATTGCTAACTATGGCTACACCTTC.

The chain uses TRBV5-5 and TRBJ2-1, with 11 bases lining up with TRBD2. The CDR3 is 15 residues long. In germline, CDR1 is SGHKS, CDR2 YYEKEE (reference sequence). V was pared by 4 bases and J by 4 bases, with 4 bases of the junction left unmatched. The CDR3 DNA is TGTGCCAGCAGCCGTAGCGGGGGGGATTACAATGAGCAGTTCTTC. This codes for CASSRSGGDYNEQFF.

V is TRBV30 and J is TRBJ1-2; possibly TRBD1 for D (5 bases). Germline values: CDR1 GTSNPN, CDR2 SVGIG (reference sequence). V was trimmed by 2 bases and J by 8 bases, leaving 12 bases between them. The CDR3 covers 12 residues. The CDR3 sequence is CAWSLQVQGYTF. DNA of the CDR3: TGTGCCTGGAGTCTACAGGTTCAAGGCTACACCTTC.

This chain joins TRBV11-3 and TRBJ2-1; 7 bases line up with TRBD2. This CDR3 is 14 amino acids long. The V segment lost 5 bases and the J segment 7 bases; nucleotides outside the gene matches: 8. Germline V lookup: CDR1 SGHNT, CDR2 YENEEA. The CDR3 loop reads CASSQRLAPNEQFF. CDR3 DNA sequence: TGTGCCAGCAGCCAAAGACTAGCTCCAAATGAGCAGTTCTTC.

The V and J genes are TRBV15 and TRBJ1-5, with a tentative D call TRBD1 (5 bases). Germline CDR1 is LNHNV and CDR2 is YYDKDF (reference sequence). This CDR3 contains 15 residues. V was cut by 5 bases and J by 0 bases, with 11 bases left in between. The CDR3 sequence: CATSGGGSSNQPQHF. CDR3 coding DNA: TGTGCCACCAGCGGGGGGGGAAGTAGCAATCAGCCCCAGCATTTT.

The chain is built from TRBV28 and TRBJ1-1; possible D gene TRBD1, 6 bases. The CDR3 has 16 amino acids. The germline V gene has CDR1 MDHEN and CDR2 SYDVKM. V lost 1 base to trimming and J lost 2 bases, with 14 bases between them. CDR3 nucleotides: TGTGCCAGCAGTTTATTTGGCACAGGGCTTAACACTGAAGCTTTCTTT. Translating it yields CASSLFGTGLNTEAFF.

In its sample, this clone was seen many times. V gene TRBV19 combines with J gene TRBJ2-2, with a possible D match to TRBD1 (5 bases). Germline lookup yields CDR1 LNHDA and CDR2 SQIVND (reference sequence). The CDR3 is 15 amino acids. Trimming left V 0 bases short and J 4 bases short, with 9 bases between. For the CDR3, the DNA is TGTGCCAGTAGTATAGACGCCAGGGCCACCGGGGAGCTGTTTTTT. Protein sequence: CASSIDARATGELFF.

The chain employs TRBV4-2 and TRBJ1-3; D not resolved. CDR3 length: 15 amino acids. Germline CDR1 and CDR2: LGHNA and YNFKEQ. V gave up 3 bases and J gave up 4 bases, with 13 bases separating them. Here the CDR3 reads CASSQGWADGNTIYF. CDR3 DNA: TGTGCCAGCAGCCAGGGTTGGGCAGACGGAAACACCATATATTTT.

CDR3 region: CASSLGSSGSYNSPLHF. CDR3 nucleotide sequence: TGTGCCAGCAGCTTAGGGAGCAGCGGTTCCTATAATTCACCCCTCCACTTT. This chain joins TRBV7-9 and TRBJ1-6; D is uncertain. The CDR3 has 17 amino acids. Per the germline V gene, CDR1 is SEHNR and CDR2 is FQNEAQ (reference sequence). V shed 1 base and J shed 1 base, with 11 bases lying between them.

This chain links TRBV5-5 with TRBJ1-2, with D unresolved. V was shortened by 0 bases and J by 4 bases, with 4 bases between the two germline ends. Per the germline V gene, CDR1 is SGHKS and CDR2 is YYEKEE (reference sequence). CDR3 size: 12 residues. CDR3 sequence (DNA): TGTGCCAGCAGCTTGGACGGCTATGGCTACACCTTC. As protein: CASSLDGYGYTF.

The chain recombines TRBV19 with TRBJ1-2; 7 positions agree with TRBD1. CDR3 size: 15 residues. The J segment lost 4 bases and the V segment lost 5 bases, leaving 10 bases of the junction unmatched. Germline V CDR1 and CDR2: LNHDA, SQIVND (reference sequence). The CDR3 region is CASSRRQGEFYGYTF. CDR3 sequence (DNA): TGTGCCAGTAGTCGTAGACAGGGCGAGTTCTATGGCTACACCTTC.

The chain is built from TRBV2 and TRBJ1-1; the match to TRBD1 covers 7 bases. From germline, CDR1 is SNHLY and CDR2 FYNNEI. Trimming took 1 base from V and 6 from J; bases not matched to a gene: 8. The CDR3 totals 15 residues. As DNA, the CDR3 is TGTGCCAGCAGTGAAGACGCAGGGGGTATCGCTGAAGCTTTCTTT. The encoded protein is CASSEDAGGIAEAFF.

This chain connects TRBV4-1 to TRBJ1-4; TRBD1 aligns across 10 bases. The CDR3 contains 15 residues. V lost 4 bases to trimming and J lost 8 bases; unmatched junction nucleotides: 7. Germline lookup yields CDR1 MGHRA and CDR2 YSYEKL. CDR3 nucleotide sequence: TGCGCCAGCAGCCTTGGGACAGGGGATTTAGAAAAACTGTTTTTT. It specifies CASSLGTGDLEKLFF.

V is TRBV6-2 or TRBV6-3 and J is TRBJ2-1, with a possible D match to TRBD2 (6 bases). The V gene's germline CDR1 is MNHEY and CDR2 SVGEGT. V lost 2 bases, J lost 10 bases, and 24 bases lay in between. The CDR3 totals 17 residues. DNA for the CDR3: TGTGCCAGCAGTTACAAGCGGCCCTTCCCTGTGGGGGGAGAGCAGTTCTTC. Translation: CASSYKRPFPVGGEQFF.